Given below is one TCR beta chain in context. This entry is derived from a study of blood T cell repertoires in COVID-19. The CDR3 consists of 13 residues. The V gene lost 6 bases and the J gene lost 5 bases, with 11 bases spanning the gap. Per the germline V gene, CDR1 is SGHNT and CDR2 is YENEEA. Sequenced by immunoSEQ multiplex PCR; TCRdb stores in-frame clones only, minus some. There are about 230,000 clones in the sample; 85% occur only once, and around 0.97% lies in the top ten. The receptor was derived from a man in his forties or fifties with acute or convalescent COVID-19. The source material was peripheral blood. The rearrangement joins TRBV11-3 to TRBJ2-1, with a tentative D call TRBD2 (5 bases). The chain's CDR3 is CASSPTSNNEQFF. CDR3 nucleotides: TGTGCCAGCAGTCCTACTAGTAACAATGAGCAGTTCTTC.